The clone carrying this T cell receptor (beta chain) has at least ten counts. Its target is not known. From approximately 430 ng of RNA, a library with molecular barcoded alpha/delta and beta/gamma adaptors was made. TCRdb reprocessed the reads via MiXCR and lists one record per CDR3 protein. The sample contains about 40,000 distinct CDR3 sequences, roughly an eighth of which appear only once. The sample comes from a study of read filtering for tumor transcriptome and immune sequencing. Study-wide background: Transcriptome libraries were built from DNase-treated RNA.

The V gene lost 3 bases and the J gene lost 10 bases, with 16 bases spanning the gap. Germline V gene sequence: CDR1 DFQATT, CDR2 SNEGSKA (reference sequence). This CDR3 is 13 amino acids long. Study-wide points: Dropping single-read clonotypes raised IR-seq and RNA-seq shared-clonotype correlation.

The sequenced sample consisted of a population of CD138-negative cells sorted from bone marrow. The clonotype comes from a donor at least 40 years old with multiple myeloma. This chain uses TRBV20-1 with TRBJ1-5; the D is unclear. CDR3 loop: CSASRELRRPQHF. In DNA form, the CDR3 reads TGCAGTGCTAGTCGGGAGCTTCGTCGCCCCCAGCATTTT.